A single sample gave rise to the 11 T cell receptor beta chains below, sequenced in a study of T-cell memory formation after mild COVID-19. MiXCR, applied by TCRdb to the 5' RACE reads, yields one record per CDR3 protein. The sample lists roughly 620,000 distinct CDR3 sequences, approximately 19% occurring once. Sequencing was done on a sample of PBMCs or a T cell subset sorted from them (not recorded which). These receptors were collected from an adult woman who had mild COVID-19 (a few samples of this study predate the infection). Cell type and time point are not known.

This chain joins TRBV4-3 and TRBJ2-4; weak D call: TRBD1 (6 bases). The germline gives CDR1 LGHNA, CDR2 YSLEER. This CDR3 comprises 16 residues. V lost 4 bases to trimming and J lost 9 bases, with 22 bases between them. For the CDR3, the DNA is TGCGCCAGCAGCCGGGCCAGGGGCCCCAACGAGGGCATTCAGTACTTC. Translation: CASSRARGPNEGIQYF.

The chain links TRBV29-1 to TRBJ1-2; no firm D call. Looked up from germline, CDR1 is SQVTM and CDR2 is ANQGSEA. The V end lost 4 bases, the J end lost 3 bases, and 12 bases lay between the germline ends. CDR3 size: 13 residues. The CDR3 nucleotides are TGCAGCGTTGCGACACAGCTCGACTATGGCTACACCTTC. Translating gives CSVATQLDYGYTF.

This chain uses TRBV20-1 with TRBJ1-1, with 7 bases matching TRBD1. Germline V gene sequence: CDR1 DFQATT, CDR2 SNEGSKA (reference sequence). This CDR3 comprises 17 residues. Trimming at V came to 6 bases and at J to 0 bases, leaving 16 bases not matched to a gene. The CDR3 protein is CSALARQGGTLNTEAFF. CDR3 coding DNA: TGCAGTGCATTGGCCCGACAGGGCGGAACACTGAACACTGAAGCTTTCTTT.

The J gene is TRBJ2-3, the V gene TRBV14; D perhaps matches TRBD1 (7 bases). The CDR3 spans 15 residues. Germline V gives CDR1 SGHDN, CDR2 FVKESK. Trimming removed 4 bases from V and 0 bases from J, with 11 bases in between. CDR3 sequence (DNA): TGTGCCAGCAGCCCCAGGGGGGTTAGCACAGATACGCAGTATTTT. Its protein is CASSPRGVSTDTQYF.

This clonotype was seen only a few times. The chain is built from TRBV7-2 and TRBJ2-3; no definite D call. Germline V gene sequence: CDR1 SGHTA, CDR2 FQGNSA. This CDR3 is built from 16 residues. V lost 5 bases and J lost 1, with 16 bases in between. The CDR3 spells CASSPWATAGTDTQYF. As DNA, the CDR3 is TGTGCCAGCAGCCCGTGGGCGACCGCGGGCACAGATACGCAGTATTTT.

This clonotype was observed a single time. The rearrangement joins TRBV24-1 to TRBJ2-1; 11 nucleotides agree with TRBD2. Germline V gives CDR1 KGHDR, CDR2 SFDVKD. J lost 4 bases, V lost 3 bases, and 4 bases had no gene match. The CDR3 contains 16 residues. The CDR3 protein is CATSDAGLADYNEQFF. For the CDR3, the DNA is TGTGCCACCAGTGATGCGGGACTAGCGGATTACAATGAGCAGTTCTTC.

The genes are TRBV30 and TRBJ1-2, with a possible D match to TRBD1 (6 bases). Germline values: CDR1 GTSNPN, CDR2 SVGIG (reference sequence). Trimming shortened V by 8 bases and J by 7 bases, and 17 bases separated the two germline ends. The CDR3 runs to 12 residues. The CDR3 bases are TGTGCCAATCGGGCCAGGGGAAGTGGCTACACCTTC. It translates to CANRARGSGYTF. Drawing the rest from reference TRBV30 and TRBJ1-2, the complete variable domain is SQTIHQWPATLVQPVGSPLSLECTVEGTSNPNLYWYRQAAGRGLQLLFYSVGIGQISSEVPQNLSASRPQDRQFILSSKKLLLSDSGFYLCANRARGSGYTFGSGTRLTVV.

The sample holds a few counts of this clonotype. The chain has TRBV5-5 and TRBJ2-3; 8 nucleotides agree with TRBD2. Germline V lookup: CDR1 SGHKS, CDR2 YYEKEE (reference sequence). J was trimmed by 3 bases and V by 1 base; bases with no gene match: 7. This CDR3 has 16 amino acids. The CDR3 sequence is CASSLYQAGVTDTQYF. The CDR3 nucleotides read TGTGCCAGCAGCTTGTATCAAGCGGGGGTAACAGATACGCAGTATTTT.

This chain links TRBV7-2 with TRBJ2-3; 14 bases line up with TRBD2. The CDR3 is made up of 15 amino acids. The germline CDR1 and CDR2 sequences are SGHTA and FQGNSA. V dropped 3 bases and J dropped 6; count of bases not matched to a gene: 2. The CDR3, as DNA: TGTGCCAGCAGCTTGAGACTAGCGGGGGGGGATACGCAGTATTTT. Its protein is CASSLRLAGGDTQYF.

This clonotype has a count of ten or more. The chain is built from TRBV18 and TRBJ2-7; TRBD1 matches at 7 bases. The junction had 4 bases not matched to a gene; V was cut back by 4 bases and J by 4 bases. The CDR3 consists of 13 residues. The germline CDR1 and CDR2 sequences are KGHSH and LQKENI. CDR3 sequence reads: CASSRMTGYEQYF. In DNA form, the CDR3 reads TGTGCCAGCTCACGGATGACAGGGTACGAGCAGTACTTC.

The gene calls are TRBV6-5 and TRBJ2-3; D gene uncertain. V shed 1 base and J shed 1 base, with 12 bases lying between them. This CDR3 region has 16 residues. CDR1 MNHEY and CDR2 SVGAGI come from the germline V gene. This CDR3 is CASSYWAEAGTDTQYF. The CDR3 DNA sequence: TGTGCCAGCAGTTACTGGGCTGAAGCTGGCACAGATACGCAGTATTTT.